Listed below are T cell receptor beta chains from one sample, sequenced in a study of T cell repertoires in cytomegalovirus infection. Via MiXCR, TCRdb re-called the reads, giving one row per CDR3 protein. Of around 540,000 distinct CDR3 sequences in the sample, roughly a third were seen once. The antigens for these receptors are not known. The sequenced sample was cultured PBMCs, obtained from culture after CMV antigen stimulation. The receptors here all came from a human donor in good health (CMV status not recorded). Some clones in this sample may be carry-over from other donors' samples. CDR3s include the opening cysteine and the closing phenylalanine or tryptophan. The D gene is left open where the match is weak. Where a row states a size, it is once, few, many or the class of an expanded clone; other rows omit it.

CASSAVRGRVETQYF | TGTGCCAGCAGTGCGGTCCGGGGGCGCGTGGAGACCCAGTACTTC | TRBV25-1 | NA | TRBJ2-5 | NA
CASNPQGSGQPQHF | TGTGCCAGCAACCCCCAGGGTTCCGGTCAGCCCCAGCATTTT | TRBV12-3/TRBV12-4 | many | TRBJ1-5 | NA
CASSSHRGFGRPSGANVLTF | TGTGCCAGCAGTTCCCACAGAGGGTTTGGCAGACCTTCTGGGGCCAACGTCCTGACTTTC | TRBV28 | few | TRBJ2-6 | NA
CASSSIDSYTDTQYF | TGTGCCAGCAGTTCCATCGACAGCTACACAGATACGCAGTATTTT | TRBV6-2/TRBV6-3 | NA | TRBJ2-3 | NA
CASSQRDGHYEQYF | TGCGCCAGCAGCCAGCGAGACGGTCACTACGAGCAGTACTTC | TRBV4-1 | few | TRBJ2-7 | NA
CASSRSHLSGYNEEFF | TGTGCCAGCAGCCGCTCCCATCTCTCAGGCTACAATGAGGAGTTCTTC | TRBV5-8 | NA | TRBJ2-1 | NA
CASSMRDRGQGDTEAFF | TGTGCCAGCAGCATGCGGGACAGGGGGCAAGGGGACACTGAAGCTTTCTTT | TRBV7-6 | few | TRBJ1-1 | TRBD1
CASSLMGRGGNQPQHF | TGTGCCAGCAGTTTAATGGGGCGAGGGGGCAATCAGCCCCAGCATTTT | TRBV12-3/TRBV12-4 | NA | TRBJ1-5 | NA
CASSSRTGDPYEQYF | TGTGCCAGCAGTTCACGAACAGGGGATCCCTACGAGCAGTACTTC | TRBV28 | NA | TRBJ2-7 | TRBD1
CAISGRGVDYGYTF | TGTGCCATCAGTGGAAGGGGCGTCGACTATGGCTACACCTTC | TRBV10-3 | few | TRBJ1-2 | NA
CASSWDGQGRNIQYF | TGCGCCAGCAGCTGGGACGGACAGGGCAGAAACATTCAGTACTTC | TRBV5-1 | NA | TRBJ2-4 | TRBD1
CASSEASSTDTQYF | TGTGCCAGCAGTGAAGCGAGTAGCACAGATACGCAGTATTTT | TRBV2 | few | TRBJ2-3 | NA
CASSTTGAGNQPQHF | TGTGCCAGCAGCACCACAGGGGCCGGCAATCAGCCCCAGCATTTT | TRBV6-2/TRBV6-3 | NA | TRBJ1-5 | TRBD1
CASSSPQMSSGNTIYF | TGTGCCAGCAGTTCCCCTCAGATGAGCTCTGGAAACACCATATATTTT | TRBV28 | few | TRBJ1-3 | NA
CASSPRTGSGTETEAFF | TGTGCCAGCAGCCCAAGGACAGGGAGCGGGACTGAGACTGAAGCTTTCTTT | TRBV11-3 | NA | TRBJ1-1 | TRBD1
CASSLVERLEAFF | TGTGCCAGCAGCTTAGTTGAGCGCCTCGAAGCTTTCTTT | TRBV11-2 | NA | TRBJ1-1 | NA
CASSEYPENTGELFF | TGTGCCAGCAGTGAATACCCCGAGAACACCGGGGAGCTGTTTTTT | TRBV25-1 | NA | TRBJ2-2 | NA
CSVERQAVNTEAFF | TGCAGCGTTGAACGTCAGGCCGTGAACACTGAAGCTTTCTTT | TRBV29-1 | NA | TRBJ1-1 | NA
CAWSVIGDEQFF | TGTGCCTGGAGTGTAATTGGAGATGAGCAGTTCTTC | TRBV30 | many | TRBJ2-1 | NA
CASSPAYKSYNEQFF | TGTGCCAGCTCACCAGCCTACAAATCCTACAATGAGCAGTTCTTC | TRBV18 | NA | TRBJ2-1 | NA
CASTYRTGPEETQYF | TGTGCCAGTACTTACCGGACAGGGCCGGAAGAGACCCAGTACTTC | TRBV19 | NA | TRBJ2-5 | TRBD1
CAISASLGTSETDTQYF | TGTGCCATCAGTGCCTCGCTTGGGACTAGCGAAACAGATACGCAGTATTTT | TRBV10-3 | many | TRBJ2-3 | TRBD2
CASSFQGSGNSPLHF | TGTGCCAGCAGTTTCCAGGGCTCGGGCAATTCACCCCTCCACTTT | TRBV12-3/TRBV12-4 | few | TRBJ1-6 | NA
CASSFSGTHSYNEQFF | TGTGCCAGCAGCTTCTCCGGGACTCATTCCTACAATGAGCAGTTCTTC | TRBV7-2 | few | TRBJ2-1 | NA
CASSYAGSNYGYTF | TGTGCCAGCAGCTACGCAGGGAGTAACTATGGCTACACCTTC | TRBV28 | few | TRBJ1-2 | NA
CASSLALGTGYGYTF | TGTGCCAGCAGCTTAGCGTTGGGGACAGGCTATGGCTACACCTTC | TRBV7-2 | NA | TRBJ1-2 | TRBD1
CASRRTVQNSNQPQHF | TGTGCCAGCAGGCGGACAGTTCAAAATAGCAATCAGCCCCAGCATTTT | TRBV6-8 | NA | TRBJ1-5 | NA
CASSLVRDGGELFF | TGTGCCAGCAGCTTGGTCAGGGACGGCGGGGAGCTGTTTTTT | TRBV7-2 | many | TRBJ2-2 | NA
CASRAGRRDTQYF | TGTGCCAGTCGAGCGGGACGACGAGATACGCAGTATTTT | TRBV6-1 | NA | TRBJ2-3 | TRBD2
CASSTSSQSSYEQYF | TGTGCCAGCAGCACTTCTTCCCAAAGCTCCTACGAGCAGTACTTC | TRBV7-2 | many | TRBJ2-7 | NA
CSVVSSVGIF | TGCAGCGTTGTCAGTTCAGTGGGGATCTTT | TRBV29-1 | NA | TRBJ1-1 | NA
CASSAKQRTYVNNEQFF | TGTGCCAGCAGTGCCAAGCAAAGGACCTACGTGAACAATGAGCAGTTCTTC | TRBV25-1 | NA | TRBJ2-1 | NA
CASSVRGGPQHF | TGTGCCAGCAGTGTCAGGGGGGGGCCCCAGCATTTT | TRBV2 | NA | TRBJ1-5 | TRBD1
CASSYDRGEPFF | TGTGCCAGCAGTTACGACCGGGGGGAGCCTTTCTTT | TRBV6-5 | few | TRBJ1-1 | NA
CAITLDREGTEAFF | TGTGCCATCACCCTGGACAGGGAGGGGACTGAAGCTTTCTTT | TRBV10-3 | few | TRBJ1-1 | TRBD1
CASSIGGPEQYF | TGTGCCAGTAGTATAGGAGGCCCCGAGCAGTACTTC | TRBV19 | NA | TRBJ2-7 | NA
CASSLPGLAGGDTQYF | TGTGCCAGCAGCCTACCAGGACTAGCGGGAGGGGATACGCAGTATTTT | TRBV7-2 | many | TRBJ2-3 | TRBD2
CASRPGRQGSGANVLTF | TGTGCCAGTAGGCCCGGCCGACAGGGCTCTGGGGCCAACGTCCTGACTTTC | TRBV19 | few | TRBJ2-6 | TRBD1
CASSPRGSSGTDTQYF | TGTGCCAGCAGCCCCCGAGGGTCTAGCGGCACAGATACGCAGTATTTT | TRBV7-8 | few | TRBJ2-3 | NA
CASSLDHQQYF | TGTGCCAGCAGCTTAGATCACCAGCAGTATTTT | TRBV7-2 | many | TRBJ2-3 | NA
CASSLSGMQFF | TGTGCCAGCAGTCTTAGCGGGATGCAGTTCTTC | TRBV12-3/TRBV12-4 | few | TRBJ2-1 | TRBD2
CASSQDLGRGAGELFF | TGTGCCAGCAGCCAAGATCTAGGGCGGGGAGCCGGGGAGCTGTTTTTT | TRBV14 | few | TRBJ2-2 | NA
CASSSRDFPYNEQFF | TGTGCCAGCAGCTCCCGGGACTTCCCCTACAATGAGCAGTTCTTC | TRBV6-2/TRBV6-3 | NA | TRBJ2-1 | NA
CASSYGTFQETQYF | TGTGCCAGCAGCTACGGGACTTTCCAAGAGACCCAGTACTTC | TRBV7-2 | many | TRBJ2-5 | NA
CASSLLFRRDEQFF | TGTGCCAGCAGCTTATTATTTCGGAGGGATGAGCAGTTCTTC | TRBV7-2 | NA | TRBJ2-1 | NA
CASSSYGEEVQYF | TGTGCCAGCAGCTCGTACGGTGAAGAGGTGCAGTACTTC | TRBV12-3/TRBV12-4 | few | TRBJ2-7 | NA
CASSIKSASNTGELFF | TGTGCCAGTAGTATAAAGTCGGCGTCGAACACCGGGGAGCTGTTTTTT | TRBV19 | once | TRBJ2-2 | NA
CASSLGGVSYEQYF | TGTGCCAGCAGCTTGGGCGGGGTATCCTACGAGCAGTACTTC | TRBV7-2 | NA | TRBJ2-7 | NA